This note documents a single TCR beta chain sequence. A multiplex PCR was run with 60 Vbeta primers and 13 Jbeta primers. Produced via immunoSEQ multiplex PCR; TCRdb's table is partial and in-frame only. The data show about 72,000 clones, roughly four fifths seen once. The sample belongs to a study of cytomegalovirus exposure and HLA in healthy donors. V lost 6 bases and J lost 5; bases outside the gene matches: 8. CDR3 length: 16 amino acids. Germline-derived CDR1 and CDR2 are MRHNA and SNTAGT. The clonotype was recovered from a human donor in good health. The gene calls are TRBV6-4 and TRBJ2-3; TRBD2 aligns across 13 bases. Sequenced material: PBMCs. DNA of the CDR3: TGTGCCAGCAGCCCACTAGCGGGGGGGCTGGGAGATACGCAGTATTTT. Protein: CASSPLAGGLGDTQYF.